These 17 T cell receptor beta chains were all obtained from the same sample, sequenced in a study of blood T cell repertoires in COVID-19. The repertoire was sequenced with immunoSEQ multiplex PCR; TCRdb's copy has only in-frame clones and lacks some. Of tens of thousands of clones in the sample, around nine tenths were seen once. Source material: peripheral blood. These receptors came from a man older than 75 with acute or convalescent COVID-19.

This chain connects TRBV7-9 to TRBJ2-7; 8 bases match TRBD1. The CDR3 has 15 residues. The ends lost 4 bases at V and 2 bases at J; junction bases unmatched: 7. The germline CDR1 and CDR2 sequences are SEHNR and FQNEAQ (reference sequence). CDR3 amino acids: CASSSRDRNPYEQYF. The CDR3 DNA sequence: TGTGCCAGCAGCTCCCGGGACAGGAACCCCTACGAGCAGTACTTC.

The chain recombines TRBV7-7 with TRBJ2-3; 7 nucleotides match TRBD1. V shed 3 bases, J shed 5 bases, and the junction held 8 bases outside the gene matches. Germline V gives CDR1 SSHAT, CDR2 FNYEAQ (reference sequence). This CDR3 region has 15 residues. Here the CDR3 reads CASSLGQTEGDTQYF. DNA of the CDR3: TGTGCCAGCAGCTTGGGACAGACAGAAGGAGATACGCAGTATTTT.

The chain joins TRBV20-1 to TRBJ2-3; possible D gene TRBD2, 6 bases. V was shortened by 3 bases and J by 2 bases, with 12 bases between the two germline ends. Germline assignment: CDR1 DFQATT and CDR2 SNEGSKA (reference sequence). The CDR3 consists of 14 residues. CDR3 in amino acids: CSASRQGLTDTQYF. DNA of the CDR3: TGCAGTGCTAGTCGGCAGGGACTCACAGATACGCAGTATTTT.

This sequence joins TRBV30 and TRBJ2-3, with 7 bases aligning to TRBD2. This CDR3 spans 14 amino acids. J was trimmed by 2 bases and V by 2 bases; bases with no gene match: 4. The germline CDR1 and CDR2 sequences are GTSNPN and SVGIG (reference sequence). CDR3 sequence: CAWSREGFTDTQYF. CDR3 in DNA: TGTGCCTGGAGTAGGGAGGGTTTCACAGATACGCAGTATTTT.

The rearrangement links TRBV5-5 to TRBJ1-3; TRBD1 might be the D (5 bases). Trimming removed 0 bases from V and 0 bases from J, with 13 bases in between. The CDR3 has 17 residues. In germline, CDR1 is SGHKS, CDR2 YYEKEE (reference sequence). The CDR3 DNA is TGTGCCAGCAGCTTGGCCATTCAGGGCAGCTCTGGAAACACCATATATTTT. This translates into CASSLAIQGSSGNTIYF.

The gene calls are TRBV28 and TRBJ1-5; a weak D match, TRBD1 (6 bases). Trimming took off 6 bases at V and 7 bases at J, with 10 bases between the two ends. Germline CDR1 reads MDHEN; CDR2 reads SYDVKM. The CDR3 covers 12 residues. The CDR3, as DNA: TGTGCCAGCAGCACAGGGAACCAGCCCCAGCATTTT. It is translated as CASSTGNQPQHF. Using reference TRBV28 and TRBJ1-5 for the parts outside the CDR3, the full variable domain is DVKVTQSSRYLVKRTGEKVFLECVQDMDHENMFWYRQDPGLGLRLIYFSYDVKMKEKGDIPEGYSVSREKKERFSLILESASTNQTSMYLCASSTGNQPQHFGDGTRLSIL.

This clone was observed a single time. The chain uses TRBV27 and TRBJ1-2, with 12 positions matching TRBD1. The CDR3 extends over 17 amino acids. The germline gives CDR1 MNHEY, CDR2 SMNVEV (reference sequence). V shed 1 base and J 3 bases; nucleotides not matched to a gene: 6. The CDR3 region is CASSLFPGTGGHYGYTF. Here the CDR3 DNA reads TGTGCCAGCAGTTTATTCCCCGGGACAGGGGGCCACTATGGCTACACCTTC.

The genes are TRBV2 and TRBJ2-3, with 8 positions matching TRBD1. This CDR3 has 14 residues. V lost 4 bases and J lost 3; bases outside the gene matches: 3. CDR1 is SNHLY and CDR2 is FYNNEI in the germline V gene. CDR3 sequence: CASSGQGWTDTQYF. The CDR3 DNA is TGTGCCAGCAGTGGACAGGGGTGGACAGATACGCAGTATTTT.

The chain couples TRBV5-1 to TRBJ2-3; possibly TRBD1 for D (6 bases). The CDR3 covers 13 residues. Trimming removed 6 bases at V and 1 base at J, with 9 bases between. CDR1 and CDR2 (germline): SGHRS, YFSETQ. In DNA form, the CDR3 reads TGCGCCAGCAAGGCAGGGGGCACAGATACGCAGTATTTT. Protein sequence: CASKAGGTDTQYF.

The rearrangement links TRBV3-1 (or the pseudogene TRBV3-2) to TRBJ2-4, with TRBD1 matching over 9 bases. Germline V gives CDR1 LGHDT, CDR2 YNNKEL (reference sequence). This CDR3 region has 13 residues. Trimming at V came to 1 base and at J to 11 bases, leaving 3 bases not matched to a gene. CDR3 DNA: TGTGCCAGCAGCCAAGCTAGACAGGGGGTTCAGTACTTC. Its translation: CASSQARQGVQYF.

The chain recombines TRBV3-1 (or the pseudogene TRBV3-2) with TRBJ1-2; maybe TRBD1 (6 bases). The ends were cut back, 1 base at V and 2 bases at J, with 17 bases in the middle. CDR3 length equals 17 residues. Germline CDR1 reads LGHDT; CDR2 reads YNNKEL (reference sequence). CDR3 loop: CASSQGLRGRGNYGYTF. CDR3 nucleotide sequence: TGTGCCAGCAGCCAAGGCTTACGGGGGAGGGGGAACTATGGCTACACCTTC.

CDR3 DNA sequence: TGTGCCAAACAGGTATTGGATGGCACCTACGAGCAGTACTTC. Amino acids: CAKQVLDGTYEQYF. V is TRBV19 and J is TRBJ2-7; D possibly corresponds to TRBD1 (5 bases). The CDR3 has 14 residues. Germline V gene data show CDR1 as LNHDA and CDR2 as SQIVND (reference sequence). The V gene lost 10 bases and the J gene lost 2 bases, with 18 bases spanning the gap.

In its sample, this clone was seen a few times. This rearrangement joins TRBV3-1 (or the pseudogene TRBV3-2) to TRBJ1-1; D might be TRBD1 (5 bases). Deletions cut 3 bases from V and 7 bases from J, with 12 bases between. There are 13 residues in the CDR3. In germline, CDR1 is LGHDT, CDR2 YNNKEL (reference sequence). CDR3 protein: CASSHERRGEAFF. CDR3 DNA: TGTGCCAGCAGCCATGAGCGGAGGGGTGAAGCTTTCTTT.

This chain links TRBV18 with TRBJ1-5; D might be TRBD1 (5 bases). The V end was cut by 3 bases, the J end by 5 bases, with 26 bases between. CDR1 and CDR2 (germline): KGHSH, LQKENI. CDR3 length: 19 residues. The CDR3 protein is CASSPLRKGTDIPHQPQHF. In DNA, the CDR3 is TGTGCCAGCTCACCCCTTAGAAAGGGGACTGACATTCCCCATCAGCCCCAGCATTTT.

This rearrangement joins TRBV10-3 to TRBJ1-5, with 11 bases matching TRBD1. With V trimmed by 10 bases and J by 5 bases, 4 bases remained unmatched. The germline gives CDR1 ENHRY, CDR2 SYGVKD. CDR3 size: 13 residues. The CDR3 DNA sequence: TGTGCCACCAGGGACAGGGGGGATCAGCCCCAGCATTTT. As protein: CATRDRGDQPQHF.

This chain joins TRBV3-1 (or the pseudogene TRBV3-2) and TRBJ1-2; TRBD1 is a possible D gene (5 bases). V was trimmed by 1 base and J by 4 bases, leaving 10 bases between them. The CDR3 runs 14 residues. CDR1 LGHDT and CDR2 YNNKEL come from the germline V gene (reference sequence). The CDR3 DNA reads TGTGCCAGCAGCCAAGTTGGGGGGGGCTATGGCTACACCTTC. This gives the protein CASSQVGGGYGYTF.

V gene TRBV7-2 combines with J gene TRBJ2-4; 11 positions agree with TRBD2. Per germline, CDR1 SGHTA and CDR2 FQGNSA. The length of the CDR3 is 15 residues. After removal of 7 bases from V and 7 bases from J, the junction contained 9 bases not matched to a gene. The CDR3 sequence: CASNLAGGPGNIQYF. The CDR3 DNA follows: TGTGCCAGCAACCTAGCGGGGGGTCCAGGGAACATTCAGTACTTC.